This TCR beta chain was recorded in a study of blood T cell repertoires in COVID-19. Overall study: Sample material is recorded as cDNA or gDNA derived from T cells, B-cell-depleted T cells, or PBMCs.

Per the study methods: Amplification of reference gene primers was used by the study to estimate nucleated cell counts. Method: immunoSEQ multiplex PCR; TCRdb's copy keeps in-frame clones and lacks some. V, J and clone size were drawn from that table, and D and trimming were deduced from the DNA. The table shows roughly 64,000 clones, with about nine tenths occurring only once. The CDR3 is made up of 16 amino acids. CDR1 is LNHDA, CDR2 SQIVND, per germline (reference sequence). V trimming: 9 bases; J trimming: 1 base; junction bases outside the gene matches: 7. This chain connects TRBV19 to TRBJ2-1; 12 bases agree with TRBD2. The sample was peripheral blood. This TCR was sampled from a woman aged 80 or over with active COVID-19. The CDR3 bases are TGTGCCAGCTACGATCTAGCGGGAGGGTCCTACAATGAGCAGTTCTTC. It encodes CASYDLAGGSYNEQFF.